Below, one T cell receptor beta chain is given with its context. This sample is part of a study of shared clonotypes between healthy human individuals. Donors, without exception, were Caucasian adults residing in Nashville, Tennessee. Assay execution proceeded at the deep level. Data came from immunoSEQ multiplex PCR; TCRdb stores just in-frame clones and leaves some out. The table lists over a million clones, more than 75% of them singletons. Germline CDR1 and CDR2: DFQATT and SNEGSKA (reference sequence). The V end was cut by 6 bases, the J end by 6 bases, with 10 bases between. The CDR3 is 11 amino acids.

The TCR comes from a man between 18 and 35 years old in good health. Some clones in this sample may be carry-over from other donors' samples. This chain joins TRBV20-1 and TRBJ2-3; D not certain. Sequencing was done on a sample of memory CD4+ T cells from PBMCs. Subset noted: CD45RA-negative fraction. CDR3 nucleotide sequence: TGCAGTGCCAAATATCCGGATACGCAGTATTTT. Translating gives CSAKYPDTQYF.